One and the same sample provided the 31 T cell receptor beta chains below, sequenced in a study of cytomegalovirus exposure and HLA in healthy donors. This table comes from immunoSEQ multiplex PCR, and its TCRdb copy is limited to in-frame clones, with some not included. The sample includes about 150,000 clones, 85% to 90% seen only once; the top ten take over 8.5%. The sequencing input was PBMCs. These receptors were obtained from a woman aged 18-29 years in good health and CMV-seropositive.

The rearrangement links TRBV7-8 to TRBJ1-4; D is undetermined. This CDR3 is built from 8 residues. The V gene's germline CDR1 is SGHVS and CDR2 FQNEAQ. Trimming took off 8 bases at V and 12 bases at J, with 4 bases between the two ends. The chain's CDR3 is CASVELFF. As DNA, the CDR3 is TGTGCCAGCGTCGAACTGTTTTTT.

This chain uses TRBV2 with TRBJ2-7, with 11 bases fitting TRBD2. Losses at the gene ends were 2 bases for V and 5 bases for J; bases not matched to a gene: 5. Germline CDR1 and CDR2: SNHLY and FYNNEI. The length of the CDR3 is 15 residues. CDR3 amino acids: CASSELAGGTHEQYF. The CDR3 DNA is TGTGCCAGCAGTGAACTAGCGGGGGGCACCCACGAGCAGTACTTC.

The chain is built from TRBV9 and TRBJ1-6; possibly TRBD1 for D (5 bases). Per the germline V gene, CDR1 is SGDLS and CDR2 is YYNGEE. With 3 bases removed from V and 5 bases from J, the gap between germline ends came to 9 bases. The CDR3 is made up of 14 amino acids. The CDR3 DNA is TGTGCCAGCAGCGGCAGGGTTGATAATTCACCCCTCCACTTT. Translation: CASSGRVDNSPLHF.

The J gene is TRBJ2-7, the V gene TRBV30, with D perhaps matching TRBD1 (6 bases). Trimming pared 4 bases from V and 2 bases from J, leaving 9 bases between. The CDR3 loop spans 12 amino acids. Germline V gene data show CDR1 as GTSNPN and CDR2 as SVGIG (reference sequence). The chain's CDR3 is CAWTGDAYEQYF. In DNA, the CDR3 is TGTGCCTGGACAGGGGACGCCTACGAGCAGTACTTC.

In DNA, the CDR3 is TGTGCCAGCAGTTCTCTCAATCAGCCCCAGCATTTT. As protein: CASSSLNQPQHF. The V call is TRBV28, the J call TRBJ1-5; D gene unclear. V dropped 4 bases and J dropped 3 bases, with 4 bases sitting between them. The CDR3 runs to 12 residues. Germline assignment: CDR1 MDHEN and CDR2 SYDVKM.

As DNA, the CDR3 is TGTGCCAGCAGCCACAGGGGGCTTCCCCCCGAGCAGTACTTC. Protein: CASSHRGLPPEQYF. The chain has TRBV5-5 and TRBJ2-7, with 9 bases matching TRBD1. Germline-derived CDR1 and CDR2 are SGHKS and YYEKEE (reference sequence). The CDR3 consists of 14 residues. J lost 6 bases, V lost 4 bases, and 8 bases had no gene match.

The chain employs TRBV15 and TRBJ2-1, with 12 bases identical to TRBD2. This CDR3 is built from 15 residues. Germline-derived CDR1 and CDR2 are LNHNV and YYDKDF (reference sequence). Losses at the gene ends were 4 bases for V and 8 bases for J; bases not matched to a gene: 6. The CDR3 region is CATSKPSGGADEQFF. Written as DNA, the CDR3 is TGTGCCACCAGCAAACCTAGCGGGGGGGCCGATGAGCAGTTCTTC.

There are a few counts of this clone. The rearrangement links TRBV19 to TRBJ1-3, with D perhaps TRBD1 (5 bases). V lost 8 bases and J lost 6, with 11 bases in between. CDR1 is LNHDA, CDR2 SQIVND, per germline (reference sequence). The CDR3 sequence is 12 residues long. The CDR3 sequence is CASAGLENTIYF. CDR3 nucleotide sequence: TGTGCCAGTGCGGGACTTGAAAACACCATATATTTT.

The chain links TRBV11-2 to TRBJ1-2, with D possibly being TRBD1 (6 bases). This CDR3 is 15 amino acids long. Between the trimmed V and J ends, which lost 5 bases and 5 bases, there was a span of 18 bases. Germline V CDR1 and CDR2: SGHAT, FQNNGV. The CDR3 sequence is CASSPGDRPLYGYTF. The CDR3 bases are TGTGCCAGCAGCCCTGGAGACAGGCCGTTATATGGCTACACCTTC.

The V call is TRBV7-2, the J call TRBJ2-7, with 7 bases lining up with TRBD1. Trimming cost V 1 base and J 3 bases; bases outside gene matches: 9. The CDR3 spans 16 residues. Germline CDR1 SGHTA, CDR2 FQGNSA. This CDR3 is CASSLGTTGYHYEQYF. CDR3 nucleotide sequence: TGTGCCAGCAGCTTAGGAACGACAGGGTACCACTACGAGCAGTACTTC.

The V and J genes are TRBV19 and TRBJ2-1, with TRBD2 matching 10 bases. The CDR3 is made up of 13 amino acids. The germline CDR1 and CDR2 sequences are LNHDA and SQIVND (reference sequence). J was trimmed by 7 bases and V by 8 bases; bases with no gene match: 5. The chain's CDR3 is CASGSGGRNEQFF. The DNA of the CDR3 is TGTGCCAGTGGTAGCGGGGGGCGGAATGAGCAGTTCTTC.

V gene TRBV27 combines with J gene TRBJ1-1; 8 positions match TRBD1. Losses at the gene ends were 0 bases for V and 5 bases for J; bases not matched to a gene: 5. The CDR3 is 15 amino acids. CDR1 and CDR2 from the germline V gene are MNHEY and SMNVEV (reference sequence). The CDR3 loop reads CASSLSAGQGTEAFF. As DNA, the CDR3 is TGTGCCAGCAGTTTATCCGCCGGACAGGGTACTGAAGCTTTCTTT.

CDR3 nucleotides: TGTGCCAGCAGCCAAGATACTCTCGGACAGGGTTTCTATGGCTACACCTTC. Amino acid sequence: CASSQDTLGQGFYGYTF. The chain is built from TRBV14 and TRBJ1-2; 8 positions agree with TRBD1. From germline, CDR1 is SGHDN and CDR2 FVKESK. This CDR3 spans 17 amino acids. J lost 4 bases, V lost 0 bases, and 10 bases had no gene match.

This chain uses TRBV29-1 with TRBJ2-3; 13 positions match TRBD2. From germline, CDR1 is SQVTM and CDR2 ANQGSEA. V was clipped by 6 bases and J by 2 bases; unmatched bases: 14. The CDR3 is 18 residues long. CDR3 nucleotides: TGCAGCGTAGACCGACTAGCGGGGGGACTAATAGTCACAGATACGCAGTATTTT. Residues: CSVDRLAGGLIVTDTQYF.

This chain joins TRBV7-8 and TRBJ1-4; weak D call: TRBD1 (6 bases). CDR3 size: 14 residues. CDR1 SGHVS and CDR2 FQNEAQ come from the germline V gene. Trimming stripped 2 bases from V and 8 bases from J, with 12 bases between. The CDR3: CASSLMGAREKLFF. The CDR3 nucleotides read TGTGCCAGCAGCTTAATGGGGGCGCGAGAAAAACTGTTTTTT.

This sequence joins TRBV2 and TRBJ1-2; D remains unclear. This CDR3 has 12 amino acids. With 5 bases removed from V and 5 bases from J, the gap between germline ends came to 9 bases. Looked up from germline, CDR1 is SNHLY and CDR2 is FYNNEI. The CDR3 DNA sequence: TGTGCCAGCAGTTCGGACTTATATGGCTACACCTTC. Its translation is CASSSDLYGYTF. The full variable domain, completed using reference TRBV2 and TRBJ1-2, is EPEVTQTPSHQVTQMGQEVILRCVPISNHLYFYWYRQILGQKVEFLVSFYNNEISEKSEIFDDQFSVERPDGSNFTLKIRSTKLEDSAMYFCASSSDLYGYTFGSGTRLTVV.

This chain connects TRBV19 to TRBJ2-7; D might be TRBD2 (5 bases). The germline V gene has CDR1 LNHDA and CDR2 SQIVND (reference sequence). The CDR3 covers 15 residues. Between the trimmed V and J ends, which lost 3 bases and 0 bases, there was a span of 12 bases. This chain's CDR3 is CASSIGGGSSYEQYF. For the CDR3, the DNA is TGTGCCAGTAGTATTGGAGGTGGGTCCTCCTACGAGCAGTACTTC.

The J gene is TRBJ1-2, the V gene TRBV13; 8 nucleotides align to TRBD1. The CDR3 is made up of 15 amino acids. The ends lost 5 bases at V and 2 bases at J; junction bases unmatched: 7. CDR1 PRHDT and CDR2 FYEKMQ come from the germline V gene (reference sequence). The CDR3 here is CASSQTGDKNYGYTF. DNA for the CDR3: TGTGCCAGCAGCCAGACAGGGGATAAGAACTATGGCTACACCTTC.

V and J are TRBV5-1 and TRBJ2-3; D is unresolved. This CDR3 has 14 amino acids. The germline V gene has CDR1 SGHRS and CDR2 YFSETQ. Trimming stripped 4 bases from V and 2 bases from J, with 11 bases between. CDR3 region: CASSPRYYTDTQYF. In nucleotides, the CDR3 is TGCGCCAGCAGCCCCAGGTATTACACAGATACGCAGTATTTT.

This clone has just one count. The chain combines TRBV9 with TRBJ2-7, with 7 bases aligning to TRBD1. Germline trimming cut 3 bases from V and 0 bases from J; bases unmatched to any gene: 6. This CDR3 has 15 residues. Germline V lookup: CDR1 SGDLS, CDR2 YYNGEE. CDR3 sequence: CASSAGQSSSYEQYF. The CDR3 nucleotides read TGTGCCAGCAGCGCGGGACAGAGTAGCTCCTACGAGCAGTACTTC. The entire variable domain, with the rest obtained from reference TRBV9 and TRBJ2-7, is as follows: DSGVTQTPKHLITATGQRVTLRCSPRSGDLSVYWYQQSLDQGLQFLIQYYNGEERAKGNILERFSAQQFPDLHSELNLSSLELGDSALYFCASSAGQSSSYEQYFGPGTRLTVT.

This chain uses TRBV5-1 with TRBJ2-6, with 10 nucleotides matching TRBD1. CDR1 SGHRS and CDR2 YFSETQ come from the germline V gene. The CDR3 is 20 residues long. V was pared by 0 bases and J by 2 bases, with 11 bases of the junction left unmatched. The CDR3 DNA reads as TGCGCCAGCAGCTTGGAGCTTCGGACAGGGGGGAGGACTGGGGCCAACGTCCTGACTTTC. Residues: CASSLELRTGGRTGANVLTF.

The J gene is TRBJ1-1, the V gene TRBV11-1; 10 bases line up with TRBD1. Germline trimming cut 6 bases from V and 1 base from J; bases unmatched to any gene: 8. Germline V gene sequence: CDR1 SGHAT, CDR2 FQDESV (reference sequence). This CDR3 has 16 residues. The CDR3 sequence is CASRRDRGWSNTEAFF. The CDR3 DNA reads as TGTGCCAGCAGGAGGGACAGGGGATGGTCGAACACTGAAGCTTTCTTT. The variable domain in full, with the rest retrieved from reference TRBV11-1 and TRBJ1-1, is EAEVAQSPRYKITEKSQAVAFWCDPISGHATLYWYRQILGQGPELLVQFQDESVVDDSQLPKDRFSAERLKGVDSTLKIQPAELGDSAMYLCASRRDRGWSNTEAFFGQGTRLTVV.

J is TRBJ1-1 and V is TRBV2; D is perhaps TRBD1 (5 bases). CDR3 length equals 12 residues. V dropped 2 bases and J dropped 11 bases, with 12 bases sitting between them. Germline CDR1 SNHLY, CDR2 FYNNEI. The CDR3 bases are TGTGCCAGCAGTGAACAGGGTCAGATGGCTTTCTTT. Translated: CASSEQGQMAFF.

As DNA, the CDR3 is TGCGCCAGCAGCACGACAGGGGGCAGCGATGGCTACACCTTC. As protein: CASSTTGGSDGYTF. The V gene is TRBV5-1, the J gene TRBJ1-2; 10 nucleotides match TRBD1. The ends lost 4 bases at V and 6 bases at J; junction bases unmatched: 6. The CDR3 is 14 amino acids. Germline CDR1 is SGHRS and CDR2 is YFSETQ.

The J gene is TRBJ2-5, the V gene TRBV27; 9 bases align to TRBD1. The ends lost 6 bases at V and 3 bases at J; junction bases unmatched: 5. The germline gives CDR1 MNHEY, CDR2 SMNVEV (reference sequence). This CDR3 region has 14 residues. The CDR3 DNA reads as TGTGCCAGCAGGACAGGGGGAGACAAAGAGACCCAGTACTTC. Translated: CASRTGGDKETQYF.

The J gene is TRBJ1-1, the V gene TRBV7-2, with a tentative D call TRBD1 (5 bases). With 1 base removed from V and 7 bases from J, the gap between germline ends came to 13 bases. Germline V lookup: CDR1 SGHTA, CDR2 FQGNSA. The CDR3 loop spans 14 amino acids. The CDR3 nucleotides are TGTGCCAGCAGCTTAGGTGGCAGGGCGATTGAAGCTTTCTTT. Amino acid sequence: CASSLGGRAIEAFF.

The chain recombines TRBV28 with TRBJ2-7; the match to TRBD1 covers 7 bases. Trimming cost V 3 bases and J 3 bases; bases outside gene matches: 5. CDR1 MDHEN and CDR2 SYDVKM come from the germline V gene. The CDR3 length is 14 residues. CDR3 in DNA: TGTGCCAGCAGTTTTGGGACAGAACTCTACGAGCAGTACTTC. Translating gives CASSFGTELYEQYF.

The CDR3 nucleotides are TGTGCCAGCAGCGGACGAGACAGGGTAAACGAGGGAGGCAATGAGCAGTTCTTC. Translation: CASSGRDRVNEGGNEQFF. The chain is built from TRBV7-9 and TRBJ2-1, with a tentative D call TRBD1 (7 bases). The CDR3 length is 18 residues. CDR1 is SEHNR, CDR2 FQNEAQ, per germline (reference sequence). V was clipped by 5 bases and J by 6 bases, with 26 bases between them. Supplemented by reference TRBV7-9 and TRBJ2-1, the full variable domain reads DTGVSQNPRHKITKRGQNVTFRCDPISEHNRLYWYRQTLGQGPEFLTYFQNEAQLEKSRLLSDRFSAERPKGSFSTLEIQRTEQGDSAMYLCASSGRDRVNEGGNEQFFGPGTRLTVL.

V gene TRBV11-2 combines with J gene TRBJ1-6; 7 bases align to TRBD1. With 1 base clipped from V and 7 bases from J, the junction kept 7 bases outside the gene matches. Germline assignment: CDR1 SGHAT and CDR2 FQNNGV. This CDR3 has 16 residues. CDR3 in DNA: TGTGCCAGCAGCTTAGGCCCCCTGACAGGGAATTCACCCCTCCACTTT. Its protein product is CASSLGPLTGNSPLHF.

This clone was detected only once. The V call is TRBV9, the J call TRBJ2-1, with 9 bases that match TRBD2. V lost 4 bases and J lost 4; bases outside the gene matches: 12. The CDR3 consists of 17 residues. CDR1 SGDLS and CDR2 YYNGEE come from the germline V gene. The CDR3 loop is CASSFRRAGGAYNEQFF. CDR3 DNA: TGTGCCAGCAGCTTCCGAAGAGCGGGGGGCGCGTACAATGAGCAGTTCTTC.

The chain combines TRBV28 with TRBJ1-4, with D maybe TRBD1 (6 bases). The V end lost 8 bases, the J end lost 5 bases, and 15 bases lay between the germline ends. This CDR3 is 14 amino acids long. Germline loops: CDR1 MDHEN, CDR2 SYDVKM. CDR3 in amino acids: CASQQGLGNEKLFF. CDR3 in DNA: TGTGCCAGCCAACAGGGATTGGGGAATGAAAAACTGTTTTTT.